The next 20 T cell receptor beta chains were all read from a single sample in a study of CD8+ T cells in alopecia areata. Reverse transcribed after extraction, RNA yielded cDNA as the sequencing template. Measured with immunoSEQ multiplex PCR; TCRdb has only the in-frame clones, and not every one. The sample records around 120,000 clones, around 60% being singletons. Specified treatment: oral pan-JAK inhibitor, 5-10 mg twice daily. The source material was CD4+ T cells sorted from blood, sampled at week 4, from a patient treated with tofacitinib. The receptor set was obtained from a human donor with alopecia areata.

The rearrangement joins TRBV30 to TRBJ1-1; a possible D gene is TRBD1 (6 bases). The germline gives CDR1 GTSNPN, CDR2 SVGIG (reference sequence). The CDR3 spans 12 residues. V lost 5 bases and J lost 4, with 11 bases in between. CDR3 DNA: TGTGCCTGGGAGGCCAGGGGCACTGAAGCTTTCTTT. It translates to CAWEARGTEAFF.

The chain joins TRBV9 to TRBJ1-2, with TRBD1 matching 8 bases. The V and J ends lost 4 bases and 1 base, in that order; junction bases with no gene match: 6. The CDR3 extends over 15 amino acids. CDR1 is SGDLS and CDR2 is YYNGEE in the germline V gene. The CDR3 sequence is CASSPDRGHNYGYTF. The CDR3 region has the DNA TGTGCCAGCAGCCCAGACAGGGGCCATAACTATGGCTACACCTTC.

V is TRBV4-1 and J is TRBJ1-2; the D is unclear. This CDR3 spans 16 amino acids. V lost 2 bases, J lost 7 bases, and 20 bases lay in between. CDR1 and CDR2 from the germline V gene are MGHRA and YSYEKL. As DNA, the CDR3 is TGCGCCAGCAGCCAAAACCAACGGGCCGCGGGCGTTGGCTACACCTTC. Its translation is CASSQNQRAAGVGYTF.

This clone was seen a few times. The V call is TRBV7-3, the J call TRBJ2-6; D gene uncertain. This CDR3 has 14 amino acids. Germline-derived CDR1 and CDR2 are SGHTA and FQGTGA. Trimming left V 1 base short and J 0 bases short, with 1 base between. The CDR3 sequence: CASSLSSGANVLTF. The CDR3 DNA reads TGTGCCAGCAGCTTAAGCTCTGGGGCCAACGTCCTGACTTTC.

This chain connects TRBV2 to TRBJ2-7, with D possibly TRBD2 on 6 matching bases. The CDR3 is made up of 13 amino acids. The V gene's germline CDR1 is SNHLY and CDR2 FYNNEI. The V end was cut by 6 bases, the J end by 2 bases, with 11 bases between. CDR3 coding DNA: TGTGCCAGCAGCCGGGACTTAGCCTACGAGCAGTACTTC. Encoded protein: CASSRDLAYEQYF.

This chain uses TRBV7-2 with TRBJ2-7, with unresolved D. The V and J ends lost 2 bases and 3 bases respectively, with 5 bases between them. This CDR3 has 12 amino acids. The germline CDR1 and CDR2 sequences are SGHTA and FQGNSA. The CDR3: CASSLPDYEQYF. CDR3 nucleotides: TGTGCCAGCAGCTTACCCGACTACGAGCAGTACTTC.

The V call is TRBV7-7, the J call TRBJ1-5, with 9 positions matching TRBD1. The germline V gene encodes CDR1 SSHAT and CDR2 FNYEAQ (reference sequence). J was trimmed by 7 bases and V by 4 bases; bases with no gene match: 2. The CDR3 length is 13 residues. CDR3 nucleotides: TGTGCCAGCAGCTCCGGGACAGGGCAGCCCCAGCATTTT. Amino acids: CASSSGTGQPQHF.

The chain employs TRBV4-3 and TRBJ2-3, with 8 bases that match TRBD2. From germline, CDR1 is LGHNA and CDR2 YSLEER. This CDR3 has 14 residues. Trimming cost V 4 bases and J 5 bases; bases outside gene matches: 5. The CDR3 region has the DNA TGCGCCAGCAGCCGGGGGACTAGTTTAGATACGCAGTATTTT. Its translation: CASSRGTSLDTQYF.

The rearrangement uses TRBV11-2 and TRBJ2-5; the match to TRBD1 covers 8 bases. With V trimmed by 0 bases and J by 3 bases, 9 bases remained unmatched. Per the germline V gene, CDR1 is SGHAT and CDR2 is FQNNGV. The CDR3 is 17 residues long. Here the CDR3 reads CASSLDYRDRLEETQYF. CDR3 sequence (DNA): TGTGCCAGCAGCTTAGATTACAGGGACAGGTTGGAAGAGACCCAGTACTTC.

The chain has TRBV14 and TRBJ1-2; D unresolved. There are 15 residues in the CDR3. The germline V gene encodes CDR1 SGHDN and CDR2 FVKESK. Trimming took 0 bases from V and 2 from J, leaving 10 bases between them. The CDR3 is CASSQDYDKNYGYTF. The CDR3, as DNA: TGTGCCAGCAGCCAAGATTATGACAAAAACTATGGCTACACCTTC.

J is TRBJ2-7 and V is TRBV18, with 8 bases identical to TRBD1. CDR1 is KGHSH, CDR2 LQKENI, per germline. The length of the CDR3 is 15 residues. J gave up 4 bases and V 3 bases, and 8 bases lay outside the gene matches. Here the CDR3 DNA reads TGTGCCAGCTCACCTCGGACAGGGATTAGTTACGAGCAGTACTTC. This codes for CASSPRTGISYEQYF.

The table lists this clone with a few counts. CDR3 nucleotides: TGCAGCATCAGGACGGATTACTATGGCTACACCTTC. Protein product: CSIRTDYYGYTF. This chain links TRBV29-1 with TRBJ1-2; no clear D. The V end was cut by 8 bases, the J end by 3 bases, with 13 bases between. The CDR3 spans 12 residues. The germline CDR1 and CDR2 sequences are SQVTM and ANQGSEA.

The chain uses TRBV28 and TRBJ1-2; possibly TRBD1 for D (6 bases). This CDR3 is 15 amino acids long. With 6 bases removed from V and 7 bases from J, the gap between germline ends came to 21 bases. From germline, CDR1 is MDHEN and CDR2 SYDVKM. The CDR3 reads CASSPTGFGGRGYTF. DNA for the CDR3: TGTGCCAGCAGCCCGACAGGTTTTGGAGGGCGTGGCTACACCTTC.

The chain carries TRBV7-2 and TRBJ1-6, with D perhaps TRBD1 (6 bases). The germline gives CDR1 SGHTA, CDR2 FQGNSA. Trimming stripped 1 base from V and 2 bases from J, with 6 bases between. The CDR3 is made up of 15 amino acids. CDR3 amino acids: CASSLGDTYNSPLHF. Here the CDR3 DNA reads TGTGCCAGCAGCTTAGGGGACACCTATAATTCACCCCTCCACTTT.

This chain links TRBV18 with TRBJ1-4, with D possibly TRBD1 on 5 matching bases. There are 13 residues in the CDR3. V was cut by 2 bases and J by 11 bases, with 12 bases left in between. CDR1 KGHSH and CDR2 LQKENI come from the germline V gene. This CDR3 reads CASSPGASGKLFF. CDR3 bases: TGTGCCAGCTCACCAGGGGCTTCGGGGAAACTGTTTTTT.

This clone was recorded once. Here the CDR3 reads CAWSVLLAGVNNEQFF. CDR3 sequence (DNA): TGTGCCTGGAGTGTGCTTCTAGCGGGAGTTAACAATGAGCAGTTCTTC. The chain links TRBV30 to TRBJ2-1; 10 positions match TRBD2. The CDR3 extends over 16 amino acids. Germline V gene lookup returns CDR1 GTSNPN and CDR2 SVGIG (reference sequence). With V trimmed by 0 bases and J by 5 bases, 7 bases remained unmatched.

In its sample, this clone was seen a few times. V usage is TRBV7-2 and J usage is TRBJ2-1; TRBD1 matches at 8 bases. The germline CDR1 and CDR2 sequences are SGHTA and FQGNSA. The CDR3 totals 15 residues. The J segment lost 7 bases and the V segment lost 5 bases, leaving 10 bases of the junction unmatched. CDR3: CASSNHAGGPNEQFF. CDR3 DNA: TGTGCCAGCAGCAATCACGCAGGGGGCCCAAATGAGCAGTTCTTC.

This clone has just a few counts. The J gene is TRBJ1-2, the V gene TRBV29-1, with 9 nucleotides matching TRBD1. V dropped 2 bases and J dropped 6; count of bases not matched to a gene: 7. The CDR3 has 14 amino acids. The germline gives CDR1 SQVTM, CDR2 ANQGSEA. Here the CDR3 DNA reads TGCAGCGTTGAACTCCAGGACAGGGGTGATGGCTACACCTTC. It codes for CSVELQDRGDGYTF.

This clone was recorded a few times. The chain is built from TRBV5-1 and TRBJ1-1, with D uncertain. This CDR3 has 11 amino acids. V shed 5 bases and J shed 6 bases, with 8 bases lying between them. Germline V gene data show CDR1 as SGHRS and CDR2 as YFSETQ. The CDR3 is CASRVESEAFF. The CDR3 coding sequence is TGCGCCAGCAGAGTGGAGTCTGAAGCTTTCTTT.

In its sample, this clone was seen a few times. The rearrangement joins TRBV2 to TRBJ2-7; D is possibly TRBD2 (6 bases). From germline, CDR1 is SNHLY and CDR2 FYNNEI. The V end lost 6 bases, the J end lost 3 bases, and 15 bases lay between the germline ends. The CDR3 runs to 14 residues. The CDR3 DNA reads as TGTGCCAGCAGACCTGCGGGGTGGGGCTACGAGCAGTACTTC. The encoded protein is CASRPAGWGYEQYF.